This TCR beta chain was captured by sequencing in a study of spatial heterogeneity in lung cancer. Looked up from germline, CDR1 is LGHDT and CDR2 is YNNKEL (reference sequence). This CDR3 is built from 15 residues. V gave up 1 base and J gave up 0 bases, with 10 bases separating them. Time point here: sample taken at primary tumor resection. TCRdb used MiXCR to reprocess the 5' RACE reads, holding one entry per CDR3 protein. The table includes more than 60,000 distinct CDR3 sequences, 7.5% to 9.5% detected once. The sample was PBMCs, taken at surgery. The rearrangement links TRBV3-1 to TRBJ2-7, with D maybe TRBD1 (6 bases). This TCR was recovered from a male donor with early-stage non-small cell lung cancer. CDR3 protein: CASSQAGAGSYEQYF. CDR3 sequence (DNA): TGTGCCAGCAGCCAAGCAGGGGCCGGCTCCTACGAGCAGTACTTC.